Below, one TCR beta chain is given with its context. In the authors' methods: Amplification of reference gene primers provided the estimated nucleated cell counts. The data were produced by immunoSEQ multiplex PCR, yet TCRdb's version contains in-frame clones alone and is incomplete. V, J and clone size are taken as reported in that table, and D and trimming were inferred from the DNA itself. Of roughly 100,000 clones listed, 75% to 95% are singletons. The data originate from a study of blood T cell repertoires in COVID-19. Whole-study context: In each case, the material was cDNA or gDNA derived from T cells, B-cell-depleted T cells, or PBMCs.

The CDR3 contains 11 residues. CDR1 and CDR2 (germline): SNHLY, FYNNEI. Trimming pared 9 bases from V and 5 bases from J, leaving 8 bases between. Sequenced: peripheral blood. The rearrangement joins TRBV2 to TRBJ2-1; the D gene is possibly TRBD1 (6 bases). The receptor's source is a woman aged 45-65 years in a cohort sampled during active COVID-19. The CDR3 sequence: CARRTDNEQFF. The DNA for the CDR3 is TGTGCCAGACGGACAGACAATGAGCAGTTCTTC.